This TCR beta chain was sequenced in a study of T cells in Graves' hyperthyroidism and ophthalmopathy. PBMCs were derived from under 13 ml fresh peripheral blood. This clonotype was seen repeatedly, ten times or more. What was amplified from RNA transcripts were TCR beta CDR3 regions. HTBI primers drove first-round RT-PCR of the TCR CDR3. From the multiplex PCR reads, TCRdb called clonotypes with MiXCR, one entry per CDR3 protein. Of fewer than 450,000 distinct CDR3 sequences in the sample, around 15% were seen once. The CDR3 contains 15 residues. Per the germline V gene, CDR1 is MNHEY and CDR2 is SMNVEV (reference sequence). V gave up 3 bases and J gave up 2 bases, with 13 bases separating them.

The rearrangement joins TRBV27 to TRBJ2-5; D is ambiguous. This clonotype originated in a man aged 50 or older with Graves' ophthalmopathy. The specimen sequenced was blood. In nucleotides, the CDR3 is TGTGCCAGCAGTTTGAGAAGGAATGGGCAAGAGACCCAGTACTTC. Translation: CASSLRRNGQETQYF.